The 24 T cell receptor beta chains below were found in one sample sequenced in a study of T cell repertoires and HLA-DP antigens. Method: immunoSEQ multiplex PCR; TCRdb's copy keeps in-frame clones and lacks some. The sample has roughly 120,000 clones, around 93% seen once. These TCRs' antigens remain unknown. The specimen was CD4+ T cells from PBMCs. The source is a woman aged 18-35 years in good health and CMV-seronegative.

J is TRBJ1-5 and V is TRBV10-3; 12 bases are shared with TRBD1. With V trimmed by 3 bases and J by 5 bases, 5 bases remained unmatched. CDR1 is ENHRY, CDR2 SYGVKD, per germline. The CDR3 is made up of 16 amino acids. CDR3 DNA: TGTGCCATCAGTGACCCGGGACAGGGGGCTGATCAGCCCCAGCATTTT. The encoded protein is CAISDPGQGADQPQHF.

V gene TRBV5-1 combines with J gene TRBJ1-1; D gene ambiguous. Trimming removed 2 bases from V and 4 bases from J, with 9 bases in between. CDR1 and CDR2 from the germline V gene are SGHRS and YFSETQ. The CDR3 has 13 amino acids. The CDR3 coding sequence is TGCGCCAGCAGCTTTTCGTACGGCACTGAAGCTTTCTTT. Its translation: CASSFSYGTEAFF. The entire variable domain, with the rest obtained from reference TRBV5-1 and TRBJ1-1, is as follows: KAGVTQTPRYLIKTRGQQVTLSCSPISGHRSVSWYQQTPGQGLQFLFEYFSETQRNKGNFPGRFSGRQFSNSRSEMNVSTLELGDSALYLCASSFSYGTEAFFGQGTRLTVV.

This chain links TRBV7-9 with TRBJ2-3; TRBD1 aligns across 7 bases. The CDR3 is made up of 16 amino acids. Germline CDR1 reads SEHNR; CDR2 reads FQNEAQ (reference sequence). Trimming removed 3 bases from V and 4 bases from J; junction bases left unmatched: 10. The DNA for the CDR3 is TGTGCCAGCAGCTTTACAGGGGTACTAGTCTCAGATACGCAGTATTTT. Translated: CASSFTGVLVSDTQYF. Based on the CDR3 plus reference TRBV7-9 and TRBJ2-3, the full variable domain is DTGVSQNPRHKITKRGQNVTFRCDPISEHNRLYWYRQTLGQGPEFLTYFQNEAQLEKSRLLSDRFSAERPKGSFSTLEIQRTEQGDSAMYLCASSFTGVLVSDTQYFGPGTRLTVL.

The sample holds one count of this clone. V and J are TRBV7-2 and TRBJ1-2; 8 bases align to TRBD1. Germline assignment: CDR1 SGHTA and CDR2 FQGNSA. There are 13 residues in the CDR3. The J segment lost 8 bases and the V segment lost 8 bases, leaving 10 bases of the junction unmatched. This chain's CDR3 is CASQRQGNGGYTF. The CDR3 DNA reads as TGTGCCAGCCAAAGACAGGGGAATGGAGGCTACACCTTC.

The rearrangement joins TRBV5-6 to TRBJ2-7, with TRBD1 identical over 7 bases. The CDR3 has 15 residues. Per germline, CDR1 SGHDT and CDR2 YYEEEE. V lost 1 base and J lost 2; bases outside the gene matches: 6. The CDR3 region is CASSLFGQAAYEQYV. For the CDR3, the DNA is TGTGCCAGCAGCTTGTTTGGACAGGCCGCCTACGAGCAGTACGTC.

The chain has TRBV13 and TRBJ2-1; possible D gene TRBD2, 7 bases. The germline CDR1 and CDR2 sequences are PRHDT and FYEKMQ (reference sequence). The CDR3 runs to 17 residues. V was cut by 0 bases and J by 0 bases, with 12 bases left in between. CDR3 in DNA: TGTGCCAGCAGCTTAGGCGGGCGGGGGCCCTCCTACAATGAGCAGTTCTTC. This encodes CASSLGGRGPSYNEQFF.

This rearrangement joins TRBV7-9 to TRBJ1-3, with D uncertain. The CDR3 is 11 residues long. The germline gives CDR1 SEHNR, CDR2 FQNEAQ (reference sequence). V dropped 5 bases and J dropped 5 bases, with 4 bases sitting between them. This CDR3 is CASSHRNTIYF. CDR3 DNA sequence: TGTGCCAGCAGCCATCGAAACACCATATATTTT.

This sequence joins TRBV7-9 and TRBJ1-2; D is undetermined. This CDR3 has 16 amino acids. V lost 6 bases to trimming and J lost 2 bases, with 19 bases between them. Looked up from germline, CDR1 is SEHNR and CDR2 is FQNEAQ (reference sequence). The CDR3 sequence is CASSPPPGRQNYGYTF. The CDR3 DNA is TGTGCCAGCAGTCCTCCTCCCGGACGGCAAAACTATGGCTACACCTTC.

The genes are TRBV19 and TRBJ1-5; D not certain. Germline CDR1 reads LNHDA; CDR2 reads SQIVND (reference sequence). V lost 7 bases, J lost 0 bases, and 10 bases lay in between. CDR3 length: 14 amino acids. DNA for the CDR3: TGTGCCAGTATTGGAGGGTATAGCAATCAGCCCCAGCATTTT. It encodes CASIGGYSNQPQHF.

The chain has TRBV6-1 and TRBJ2-2; 7 positions agree with TRBD1. The CDR3 covers 14 residues. V gave up 6 bases and J gave up 4 bases; unmatched junction bases: 5. The germline V gene has CDR1 MNHNS and CDR2 SASEGT. The CDR3 protein is CASRMTGRTGELFF. The DNA of the CDR3 is TGTGCCAGCAGGATGACAGGGCGCACCGGGGAGCTGTTTTTT.

The chain recombines TRBV23-1 with TRBJ1-5, with D possibly TRBD1 on 6 matching bases. TRBV23-1 is marked as an open reading frame, function uncertain. Trimming removed 1 base from V and 3 bases from J, with 10 bases in between. The CDR3 length is 15 residues. CDR3: CASSQYTGNNQPQHF. The CDR3 DNA reads TGCGCCAGCAGTCAATATACAGGGAACAATCAGCCCCAGCATTTT.

The V and J genes are TRBV12-5 and TRBJ2-3; 10 bases are a match to TRBD2. Trimming removed 10 bases from V and 0 bases from J; junction bases left unmatched: 25. This CDR3 region has 21 residues. Germline V gene data show CDR1 as LGHNT and CDR2 as FRNRAP. CDR3 amino acids: CATAGRELAGAQLSSTDTQYF. CDR3 nucleotides: TGTGCTACCGCAGGGAGGGAGCTAGCGGGAGCTCAACTTTCTAGCACAGATACGCAGTATTTT.

The chain is built from TRBV7-3 and TRBJ2-5, with D possibly matching TRBD2 (7 bases). The CDR3 sequence is 16 residues long. Trimming cost V 1 base and J 6 bases, with 18 bases left between them. Germline V gives CDR1 SGHTA, CDR2 FQGTGA. This chain's CDR3 is CASSLSHRGALKTQYF. The CDR3 DNA reads as TGTGCCAGCAGCTTAAGTCACCGGGGGGCCTTGAAGACCCAGTACTTC.

The chain uses TRBV25-1 and TRBJ2-7, with 12 positions matching TRBD1. The V segment lost 6 bases and the J segment 2 bases; nucleotides outside the gene matches: 2. Germline V gene sequence: CDR1 MGHDK, CDR2 SYGVNS. There are 14 residues in the CDR3. DNA for the CDR3: TGTGCCAGCAGGGGACAGGGGGCCCCCTACGAGCAGTACTTC. Amino acid sequence: CASRGQGAPYEQYF.

The genes are TRBV5-6 and TRBJ2-3, with 9 bases fitting TRBD2. With 4 bases clipped from V and 2 bases from J, the junction kept 11 bases outside the gene matches. The CDR3 loop spans 17 amino acids. CDR1 is SGHDT, CDR2 YYEEEE, per germline. As DNA, the CDR3 is TGTGCCAGCAGCGACACATCGCTAGCGGGGAACACAGATACGCAGTATTTT. Amino acids: CASSDTSLAGNTDTQYF.

The V call is TRBV27, the J call TRBJ2-7, with 8 bases identical to TRBD1. The J segment lost 5 bases and the V segment lost 5 bases, leaving 14 bases of the junction unmatched. The CDR3 has 16 amino acids. Germline-derived CDR1 and CDR2 are MNHEY and SMNVEV (reference sequence). In DNA form, the CDR3 reads TGTGCCAGCAGTCACTGGACAGGGCCTCTAAAGAACGAGCAGTACTTC. Protein sequence: CASSHWTGPLKNEQYF.

The chain couples TRBV4-1 to TRBJ1-2; possibly TRBD1 for D (5 bases). Germline-derived CDR1 and CDR2 are MGHRA and YSYEKL. The CDR3 runs to 16 residues. With 3 bases removed from V and 7 bases from J, the gap between germline ends came to 21 bases. CDR3 region: CASSQQRWGRDGGYTF. In nucleotides, the CDR3 is TGCGCCAGCAGCCAGCAACGCTGGGGCCGAGACGGTGGCTACACCTTC.

This chain uses TRBV7-9 with TRBJ1-1; D is undetermined. Per germline, CDR1 SEHNR and CDR2 FQNEAQ (reference sequence). The length of the CDR3 is 13 residues. V was trimmed by 2 bases and J by 5 bases, leaving 9 bases between them. The CDR3 spells CASSLRAETEAFF. DNA of the CDR3: TGTGCCAGCAGCTTAAGAGCTGAAACTGAAGCTTTCTTT.

The rearrangement links TRBV18 to TRBJ2-1; the match to TRBD2 covers 10 bases. CDR3 length: 16 amino acids. V lost 4 bases to trimming and J lost 8 bases; unmatched junction nucleotides: 11. Germline V gene sequence: CDR1 KGHSH, CDR2 LQKENI. The CDR3 is CASSREMASGRDEQFF. CDR3 DNA sequence: TGTGCCAGCTCACGGGAAATGGCTAGCGGGAGAGATGAGCAGTTCTTC.

The CDR3 bases are TGTGCCAGCAGCCCCGGTTCTAGGAACTCTGGAAACACCATATATTTT. It specifies CASSPGSRNSGNTIYF. The rearrangement links TRBV5-4 to TRBJ1-3; D gene ambiguous. Trimming removed 4 bases from V and 0 bases from J, with 14 bases in between. Germline values: CDR1 SGHNT, CDR2 YYREEE (reference sequence). The CDR3 runs to 16 residues.

The chain uses TRBV30 and TRBJ1-2; 8 bases fit TRBD1. This CDR3 contains 14 residues. The V segment lost 0 bases and the J segment 7 bases; nucleotides outside the gene matches: 7. Germline V gene lookup returns CDR1 GTSNPN and CDR2 SVGIG (reference sequence). CDR3 amino acids: CAWSVRRTGFGYTF. DNA for the CDR3: TGTGCCTGGAGTGTACGGAGGACAGGGTTTGGCTACACCTTC.

Concerning this clone: An end of the junction does not agree with germline; a read error may underlie this. J is TRBJ2-5 and V is TRBV6-1, with D perhaps TRBD1 (6 bases). The CDR3 loop spans 15 amino acids. Per the germline V gene, CDR1 is MNHNS and CDR2 is SASEGT. CDR3 region: CASRKGVQYQQTQYF. The DNA for the CDR3 is TGTGCCAGCAGGAAGGGGGTACAGTACCAACAGACCCAGTACTTC.

The chain combines TRBV29-1 with TRBJ2-3, with TRBD1 matching over 8 bases. The ends lost 6 bases at V and 1 base at J; junction bases unmatched: 3. The germline gives CDR1 SQVTM, CDR2 ANQGSEA. The CDR3 extends over 13 amino acids. This CDR3 reads CSVPGQGTDTQYF. Written as DNA, the CDR3 is TGCAGCGTCCCGGGACAGGGCACAGATACGCAGTATTTT.

This clone has just one count. The junction departs from the called germline gene at one end, perhaps through a read error. The rearrangement joins TRBV7-7 to TRBJ2-2; perhaps TRBD2 as D (5 bases). Per germline, CDR1 SSHAT and CDR2 FNYEAQ (reference sequence). This CDR3 region has 15 residues. DNA for the CDR3: TGTGCTAGCAGCGCGAGGGCTCATACGCCCGGGGAGCTGTTTTTT. It specifies CASSARAHTPGELFF.